The rows below give T cell receptor beta chains drawn from one sample of a study of blood T cells in healthy people across ages. TCRdb itself ran the 5' RACE reads through MiXCR, one entry per CDR3 protein. The repertoire includes 1.5 million or so distinct CDR3 sequences, approximately 43% of them detected once, and just over 4% sits in the top ten. The source material was blood. The receptors stem from a woman between 18 and 30 years old in good health. The CDR3 runs from the conserved cysteine through the conserved F or W. The D gene is left open where the match is weak. The listing skips clone size in some rows; elsewhere it reads once, few, many or a size class.

abundance	v_gene	d_gene	j_gene	CDR3aa	CDR3nt
-	TRBV18	TRBD1	TRBJ2-7	CASTLGQGNYYEQYF	TGTGCCAGCACCCTGGGACAGGGCAATTACTACGAGCAGTACTTC
-	TRBV20-1	TRBD2	TRBJ2-1	CSARDSKPGTSGRWDNEQFF	TGCAGTGCTAGAGATTCGAAACCCGGGACTAGCGGGAGATGGGACAATGAGCAGTTCTTC
-	TRBV24-1	TRBD2	TRBJ2-5	CATSDFWTSGSWRETQYF	TGTGCCACCAGTGATTTCTGGACTAGCGGGAGTTGGAGAGAGACCCAGTACTTC
-	TRBV7-2	TRBD2	TRBJ2-7	CASSGPGLAYEQYF	TGTGCCAGCAGCGGGCCGGGACTAGCCTACGAGCAGTACTTC
-	TRBV6-2/TRBV6-3	TRBD2	TRBJ2-7	CASRRLAAAEQYF	TGTGCCAGCCGCAGACTAGCGGCTGCCGAGCAGTACTTC
few	TRBV20-1	-	TRBJ2-7	CSARSHGTVRSEQYF	TGCAGTGCTCGCTCCCACGGGACCGTCAGAAGCGAGCAGTACTTC
few	TRBV5-1	-	TRBJ2-1	CASSFGRQHNEQFF	TGCGCCAGCAGCTTTGGCCGGCAGCACAATGAGCAGTTCTTC
-	TRBV12-3/TRBV12-4	-	TRBJ2-3	CASSLVLINTDTQYF	TGTGCCAGCAGTTTAGTTTTGATTAACACAGATACGCAGTATTTT
few	TRBV4-3	-	TRBJ2-4	CASSQYSSDRPQYF	TGCGCCAGCAGCCAATACTCCTCAGATCGCCCTCAGTACTTC
-	TRBV4-3	-	TRBJ1-2	CASSVTGRKSYGYTF	TGCGCCAGCAGTGTAACAGGGAGGAAGAGCTATGGCTACACCTTC
few	TRBV29-1	TRBD2	TRBJ2-3	CSVGGSKRGGSTDTQYF	TGCAGCGTTGGGGGGAGTAAGCGGGGGGGGTCCACAGATACGCAGTATTTT
-	TRBV12-3/TRBV12-4	TRBD2	TRBJ2-1	CAGSPPLAVIYNEQFF	TGTGCCGGCAGTCCCCCTCTAGCGGTTATTTACAATGAGCAGTTCTTC
-	TRBV20-1	TRBD1	TRBJ2-5	CSARYPRDRDLQETQYF	TGCAGTGCTAGGTATCCCCGGGACAGGGATCTCCAAGAGACCCAGTACTTC
many	TRBV12-3/TRBV12-4	-	TRBJ2-1	CASSLTSEQFF	TGTGCCAGCAGCTTAACATCTGAGCAGTTCTTC
once	TRBV28	TRBD1	TRBJ1-2	CASSLALGQTLRGYTF	TGTGCCAGCAGTTTAGCATTGGGACAGACCTTAAGGGGCTACACCTTC
few	TRBV7-9	-	TRBJ1-2	CASSLAGQIYGYTF	TGTGCCAGCAGCTTAGCGGGGCAAATCTATGGCTACACCTTC
-	TRBV18	TRBD2	TRBJ2-1	CASSPPGLAGSYNEQFF	TGTGCCAGCTCACCGCCGGGACTAGCGGGATCCTACAATGAGCAGTTCTTC
-	TRBV7-9	TRBD1	TRBJ2-1	CASSYRRDSRYNEQFF	TGTGCCAGCAGCTATCGCCGGGACAGCCGTTACAATGAGCAGTTCTTC
-	TRBV27	-	TRBJ2-1	CASSLKGAYNEQFF	TGTGCCAGCAGTTTAAAAGGGGCCTACAATGAGCAGTTCTTC
-	TRBV29-1	-	TRBJ1-2	CSVGLSEGYTF	TGCAGCGTTGGCTTAAGCGAGGGCTACACCTTC
few	TRBV6-2/TRBV6-3	-	TRBJ1-2	CASSYSRQNGYTF	TGTGCCAGCAGTTACTCGAGGCAGAATGGCTACACCTTC
-	TRBV7-2	TRBD1	TRBJ1-6	CASSIQGANSPLHF	TGTGCCAGCAGCATACAGGGGGCCAATTCACCCCTCCACTTT
-	TRBV5-1	-	TRBJ2-7	CASNPLQGYEQYF	TGCGCCAGCAACCCCCTTCAGGGTTACGAGCAGTACTTC
-	TRBV4-3	-	TRBJ2-3	CASSQDWVSDNLDTQYF	TGCGCCAGCAGCCAAGACTGGGTGTCGGATAATCTGGATACGCAGTATTTT
-	TRBV30	-	TRBJ2-3	CAWKRVDTQYF	TGTGCCTGGAAGAGAGTAGATACGCAGTATTTT
-	TRBV10-1	-	TRBJ1-2	CASSEAREDYGYTF	TGCGCCAGCAGTGAGGCGAGGGAAGACTATGGCTACACCTTC
few	TRBV6-6	TRBD1	TRBJ2-7	CASTPGQGQYEQYF	TGTGCCAGCACCCCCGGACAGGGACAATACGAGCAGTACTTC
many	TRBV15	TRBD2	TRBJ2-3	CATSRDKRGGPDTQYF	TGTGCCACCAGCAGAGATAAGCGGGGGGGCCCAGATACGCAGTATTTT
-	TRBV29-1	-	TRBJ1-3	CSVERGDRGNTIYF	TGCAGCGTTGAACGGGGGGACCGAGGAAACACCATATATTTT
few	TRBV2	-	TRBJ2-1	CASSDNGSYNEQFF	TGTGCCAGCAGTGATAACGGATCCTACAATGAGCAGTTCTTC
few	TRBV10-3	-	TRBJ1-2	CAISGDIYGYTF	TGTGCCATCAGCGGGGATATCTATGGCTACACCTTC
-	TRBV9	-	TRBJ2-1	CASSVGTESYEQFF	TGTGCCAGCAGCGTAGGGACCGAATCCTACGAGCAGTTCTTC
few	TRBV4-1	-	TRBJ1-2	CASSQSSKGYTF	TGCGCCAGCAGCCAATCTTCGAAGGGCTACACCTTC
-	TRBV2	-	TRBJ2-2	CASSELIGELFF	TGTGCCAGCAGTGAATTGATCGGGGAGCTGTTTTTT
-	TRBV20-1	TRBD1	TRBJ1-2	CSASSMTGEENGYTF	TGCAGTGCTAGTAGTATGACAGGGGAAGAGAATGGCTACACCTTC
-	TRBV29-1	-	TRBJ2-5	CSVENTVETQYF	TGCAGCGTTGAAAACACAGTGGAGACCCAGTACTTC
-	TRBV13	-	TRBJ2-1	CASSNRVPDEQFF	TGTGCCAGCAGCAACAGGGTGCCCGATGAGCAGTTCTTC
-	TRBV30	-	TRBJ2-3	CAWSVPGPGDTQYF	TGTGCCTGGAGTGTACCGGGTCCGGGAGATACGCAGTATTTT